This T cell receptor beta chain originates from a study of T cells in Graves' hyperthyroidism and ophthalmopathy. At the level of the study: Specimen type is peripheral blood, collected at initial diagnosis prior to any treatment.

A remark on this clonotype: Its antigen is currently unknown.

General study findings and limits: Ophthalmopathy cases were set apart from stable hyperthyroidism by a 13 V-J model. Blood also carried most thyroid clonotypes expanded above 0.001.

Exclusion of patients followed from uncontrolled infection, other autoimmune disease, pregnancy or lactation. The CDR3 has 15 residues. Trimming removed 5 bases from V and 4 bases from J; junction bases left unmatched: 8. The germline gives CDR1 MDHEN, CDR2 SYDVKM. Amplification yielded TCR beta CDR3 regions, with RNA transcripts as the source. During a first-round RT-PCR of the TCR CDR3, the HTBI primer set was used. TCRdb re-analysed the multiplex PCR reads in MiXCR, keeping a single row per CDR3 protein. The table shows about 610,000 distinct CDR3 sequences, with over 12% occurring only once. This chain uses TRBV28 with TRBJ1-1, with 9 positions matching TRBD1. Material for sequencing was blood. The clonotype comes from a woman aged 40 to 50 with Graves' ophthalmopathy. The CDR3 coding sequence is TGTGCCAGCAGTCCCGGGACAGGGAGAGGCACTGAAGCTTTCTTT. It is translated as CASSPGTGRGTEAFF.